The 5 T cell receptor beta chains below all came from one sample that was sequenced in a study of T-cell memory formation after mild COVID-19. Each CDR3 protein gets one entry after TCRdb re-called the 5' RACE reads with MiXCR. The profile shows roughly 200,000 distinct CDR3 sequences, about a sixth of them singletons. The sample consisted of PBMCs or a T cell subset sorted from them (not recorded which). All receptors derive from an adult woman who had mild COVID-19 (a few samples of this study predate the infection). Cell type and time point are not known.

The table lists this clonotype with a few counts. The CDR3 nucleotides are TGTGCCAGCAGCTCCCGCGGGACAGGCATAGGAAACACCATATATTTT. This sequence encodes CASSSRGTGIGNTIYF. The chain carries TRBV7-2 and TRBJ1-3; 8 bases are a match to TRBD1. Germline CDR1 SGHTA, CDR2 FQGNSA. J gave up 4 bases and V 4 bases, and 9 bases lay outside the gene matches. There are 16 residues in the CDR3.

The chain uses TRBV6-6 and TRBJ2-3; D gene uncertain. The length of the CDR3 is 14 residues. V was shortened by 0 bases and J by 0 bases, with 4 bases between the two germline ends. CDR1 and CDR2 (germline): MNHNY, SVGAGI (reference sequence). The CDR3 protein is CASSYSLSTDTQYF. In nucleotides, the CDR3 is TGTGCCAGCAGTTACTCCCTTAGCACAGATACGCAGTATTTT.

The chain carries TRBV9 and TRBJ2-1, with D perhaps given as TRBD1 or TRBD2 (5 bases each). Trimming left V 0 bases short and J 2 bases short, with 12 bases between. Germline V lookup: CDR1 SGDLS, CDR2 YYNGEE. This CDR3 region has 16 residues. CDR3 nucleotides: TGTGCCAGCAGCGTAGGCCGGGGCACCACCTACAATGAGCAGTTCTTC. As protein: CASSVGRGTTYNEQFF. Looking up the rest from reference TRBV9 and TRBJ2-1 gives the full variable domain: DSGVTQTPKHLITATGQRVTLRCSPRSGDLSVYWYQQSLDQGLQFLIQYYNGEERAKGNILERFSAQQFPDLHSELNLSSLELGDSALYFCASSVGRGTTYNEQFFGPGTRLTVL.

This chain joins TRBV5-6 and TRBJ2-2; no clear D gene. The ends were cut back, 6 bases at V and 4 bases at J, with 16 bases in the middle. CDR1 and CDR2 (germline): SGHDT, YYEEEE. CDR3 length: 15 amino acids. CDR3 loop: CASTQGPAGTGELFF. CDR3 coding DNA: TGTGCCAGCACCCAAGGGCCAGCCGGCACCGGGGAGCTGTTTTTT.

The chain joins TRBV11-3 to TRBJ2-3, with D maybe TRBD2 (6 bases). CDR1 is SGHNT and CDR2 is YENEEA in the germline V gene. This CDR3 spans 15 amino acids. The V end lost 3 bases, the J end lost 0 bases, and 10 bases lay between the germline ends. This CDR3 is CASSFGLISTDTQYF. The CDR3 coding sequence is TGTGCCAGCAGCTTCGGACTAATCAGCACAGATACGCAGTATTTT.